The rows below give T cell receptor beta chains drawn from one sample of a study of response to subunit inactivated influenza vaccine. TCRdb itself ran the RT-PCR reads through MiXCR, one entry per CDR3 protein. Of more than 200,000 distinct CDR3 sequences in the sample, 10% to 15% are singletons; the top ten hold over 6.5%. Here the sequenced sample was non-naive T cells sorted from PBMCs, taken 14 to 15 days before vaccination. The source of these receptors is a man aged 50 to 59 who received an inactivated influenza vaccine. The CDR3 runs from the conserved cysteine through the conserved F or W. The order of the fields is J gene, clone size, D gene, V gene, CDR3 length, CDR3 DNA, CDR3 protein. The D gene is left open where the match is weak. Clone size appears in some rows only: once, few, many, or a class for an expanded clone.

j_call: TRBJ2-2
clone_size: many
d_call: .
v_call: TRBV4-3
cdr3_length: 15
cdr3_nt: TGCGCCAGCAGCCCCCAGACTATTAAGACCGGGGAGCTGTTTTTT
cdr3_aa: CASSPQTIKTGELFF

j_call: TRBJ2-5
clone_size: few
d_call: .
v_call: TRBV15
cdr3_length: 14
cdr3_nt: TGTGCCACCAGCAGAGAGGGGGACTTAGAGACCCAGTACTTC
cdr3_aa: CATSREGDLETQYF

j_call: TRBJ2-7
clone_size: .
d_call: .
v_call: TRBV7-2
cdr3_length: 14
cdr3_nt: TGTGCCAGCAGCTTATTCAGGGGAGAGTACGAGCAGTACTTC
cdr3_aa: CASSLFRGEYEQYF

j_call: TRBJ1-6
clone_size: .
d_call: .
v_call: TRBV12-3/TRBV12-4
cdr3_length: 13
cdr3_nt: TGTGCCAGCAGTATCACAGGGAATTCACCCCTCCACTTT
cdr3_aa: CASSITGNSPLHF

j_call: TRBJ1-2
clone_size: .
d_call: .
v_call: TRBV7-9
cdr3_length: 15
cdr3_nt: TGTGCCAGCAGCTTTGGAGGGGGTGAGGGCTATGGCTACACCTTC
cdr3_aa: CASSFGGGEGYGYTF

j_call: TRBJ2-6
clone_size: .
d_call: TRBD1
v_call: TRBV9
cdr3_length: 17
cdr3_nt: TGTGCCAGCAGCTCACGGAGGGGACAGGCTGGGGCCAACGTCCTGACTTTC
cdr3_aa: CASSSRRGQAGANVLTF

j_call: TRBJ2-5
clone_size: .
d_call: TRBD1
v_call: TRBV2
cdr3_length: 13
cdr3_nt: TGTGCCAGCAGGACAGGGGCCCAAGAGACCCAGTACTTC
cdr3_aa: CASRTGAQETQYF

j_call: TRBJ2-5
clone_size: .
d_call: .
v_call: TRBV5-1
cdr3_length: 19
cdr3_nt: TGCGCCAGCAGCTTGACAACTCTCACCCGGGCAGGGCACTCGTGGACCCAGTACTTC
cdr3_aa: CASSLTTLTRAGHSWTQYF

j_call: TRBJ1-1
clone_size: few
d_call: TRBD1
v_call: TRBV6-5
cdr3_length: 15
cdr3_nt: TGTGCCAGCAGTTCCTCCTGGGACAGGTACACTGAAGCTTTCTTT
cdr3_aa: CASSSSWDRYTEAFF

j_call: TRBJ2-5
clone_size: many
d_call: .
v_call: TRBV2
cdr3_length: 15
cdr3_nt: TGTGCCAGCAGTGAATTGGGGACAAGGCAAGAGACCCAGTACTTC
cdr3_aa: CASSELGTRQETQYF

j_call: TRBJ2-6
clone_size: once
d_call: .
v_call: TRBV2
cdr3_length: 15
cdr3_nt: TGTGCCAGCAGTGTCGGGGAGGCTGGGGCCAACGTCCTGACTTTC
cdr3_aa: CASSVGEAGANVLTF

j_call: TRBJ2-5
clone_size: few
d_call: .
v_call: TRBV7-3
cdr3_length: 15
cdr3_nt: TGTGCCAGCAGCAGAACAGGTTCACTTTCGGAGACCCAGTACTTC
cdr3_aa: CASSRTGSLSETQYF

j_call: TRBJ2-7
clone_size: many
d_call: .
v_call: TRBV2
cdr3_length: 14
cdr3_nt: TGTGCCAGCAGTGAGACCGGCAGCAGCTACGAGCAGTACTTC
cdr3_aa: CASSETGSSYEQYF

j_call: TRBJ2-2
clone_size: .
d_call: TRBD1
v_call: TRBV5-4
cdr3_length: 14
cdr3_nt: TGTGCCAGCAGCGGTGGACAGGGGTTCGGGGAGCTGTTTTTT
cdr3_aa: CASSGGQGFGELFF

j_call: TRBJ2-5
clone_size: few
d_call: .
v_call: TRBV5-1
cdr3_length: 14
cdr3_nt: TGCGCCAGCAGCTTGGGACGACTGGGAGAGACCCAGTACTTC
cdr3_aa: CASSLGRLGETQYF

j_call: TRBJ1-3
clone_size: few
d_call: .
v_call: TRBV7-2
cdr3_length: 15
cdr3_nt: TGTGCCAGCAGCTCCTCAAGTCTCTCTGGAAACACCATATATTTT
cdr3_aa: CASSSSSLSGNTIYF

j_call: TRBJ2-2
clone_size: many
d_call: .
v_call: TRBV12-3/TRBV12-4
cdr3_length: 13
cdr3_nt: TGTGCCAGCAGTTTGTGGGACACCGGGGAGCTGTTTTTT
cdr3_aa: CASSLWDTGELFF

j_call: TRBJ2-5
clone_size: few
d_call: .
v_call: TRBV20-1
cdr3_length: 12
cdr3_nt: TGCAGTTCCAGCCGGGGAGGAGAGACCCAGTACTTC
cdr3_aa: CSSSRGGETQYF

j_call: TRBJ2-3
clone_size: .
d_call: TRBD2
v_call: TRBV7-6
cdr3_length: 17
cdr3_nt: TGTGCCAGCAGCTTAGGTCTAGCGGGGACCACAGTGTACACGCAGTATTTT
cdr3_aa: CASSLGLAGTTVYTQYF

j_call: TRBJ2-2
clone_size: .
d_call: TRBD2
v_call: TRBV7-3
cdr3_length: 17
cdr3_nt: TGTGCCAGCAGCCTGACGCGGGAGCAAGCGAACACCGGGGAGCTGTTTTTT
cdr3_aa: CASSLTREQANTGELFF

j_call: TRBJ2-7
clone_size: many
d_call: TRBD1
v_call: TRBV5-1
cdr3_length: 14
cdr3_nt: TGCGCCAGCAGCTTTACTACAGGGGCTCGCGAGCAGTACTTC
cdr3_aa: CASSFTTGAREQYF

j_call: TRBJ2-5
clone_size: few
d_call: .
v_call: TRBV4-1
cdr3_length: 17
cdr3_nt: TGCGCCAGCAGCCAAGGAATCAGGGGAAGCGGGATTGAGACCCAGTACTTC
cdr3_aa: CASSQGIRGSGIETQYF

j_call: TRBJ1-5
clone_size: many
d_call: TRBD1
v_call: TRBV12-3/TRBV12-4
cdr3_length: 15
cdr3_nt: TGTGCCAGCAGCTTGGGCAGGGGGCACGATCAGCCCCAGCATTTT
cdr3_aa: CASSLGRGHDQPQHF

j_call: TRBJ2-1
clone_size: few
d_call: TRBD2
v_call: TRBV11-1
cdr3_length: 16
cdr3_nt: TGTGCCAGCAGCTTATCCGGAGCGGGGGCGTACAATGAGCAGTTCTTC
cdr3_aa: CASSLSGAGAYNEQFF

j_call: TRBJ2-7
clone_size: many
d_call: TRBD2
v_call: TRBV6-2/TRBV6-3
cdr3_length: 15
cdr3_nt: TGTGCCAGCAGGGAACTAGCGGGAGAATCCTACGAGCAGTACTTC
cdr3_aa: CASRELAGESYEQYF

j_call: TRBJ2-3
clone_size: many
d_call: TRBD2
v_call: TRBV4-2
cdr3_length: 17
cdr3_nt: TGTGCCAGCAGCCAAGTGGTTAGCGGGGCCTACCTTGATACGCAGTATTTT
cdr3_aa: CASSQVVSGAYLDTQYF

j_call: TRBJ2-5
clone_size: few
d_call: TRBD1
v_call: TRBV5-1
cdr3_length: 16
cdr3_nt: TGCGCCAGCAGCTTGGCCGTGGACAGGGGGCCCGAGACCCAGTACTTC
cdr3_aa: CASSLAVDRGPETQYF

j_call: TRBJ1-2
clone_size: many
d_call: TRBD1
v_call: TRBV13
cdr3_length: 16
cdr3_nt: TGTGCCAGCAGCCTAAAGACCGGGACAGGGGACTATGGCTACACCTTC
cdr3_aa: CASSLKTGTGDYGYTF

j_call: TRBJ1-1
clone_size: few
d_call: .
v_call: TRBV19
cdr3_length: 13
cdr3_nt: TGTGCCAGTAGTATGGGGGTCGGCACTGAAGCTTTCTTT
cdr3_aa: CASSMGVGTEAFF

j_call: TRBJ2-1
clone_size: few
d_call: .
v_call: TRBV15
cdr3_length: 14
cdr3_nt: TGTGCCACCAGCAGAGATCGATCCTACAATGAGCAGTTCTTC
cdr3_aa: CATSRDRSYNEQFF

j_call: TRBJ2-3
clone_size: many
d_call: .
v_call: TRBV2
cdr3_length: 14
cdr3_nt: TGTGCCAGCAGTGACGGCAGTAGCACAGATACGCAGTATTTT
cdr3_aa: CASSDGSSTDTQYF

j_call: TRBJ1-3
clone_size: .
d_call: .
v_call: TRBV7-2
cdr3_length: 15
cdr3_nt: TGTGCCAGCAGCGACCAGGGGAACTCTGGAAACACCATATATTTT
cdr3_aa: CASSDQGNSGNTIYF

j_call: TRBJ2-3
clone_size: few
d_call: .
v_call: TRBV19
cdr3_length: 16
cdr3_nt: TGTGCCAGTAGTGCGCGATGGGACAAACTCACAGATACGCAGTATTTT
cdr3_aa: CASSARWDKLTDTQYF

j_call: TRBJ2-7
clone_size: .
d_call: TRBD2
v_call: TRBV12-3/TRBV12-4
cdr3_length: 12
cdr3_nt: TGTGCCAGCAGTCTTACTAGCGGGAGTCGTCACTTC
cdr3_aa: CASSLTSGSRHF

j_call: TRBJ2-7
clone_size: few
d_call: .
v_call: TRBV11-2
cdr3_length: 12
cdr3_nt: TGTGCCAGCACCACGACCCGATACGAGCAGTACTTC
cdr3_aa: CASTTTRYEQYF

j_call: TRBJ2-1
clone_size: few
d_call: .
v_call: TRBV20-1
cdr3_length: 20
cdr3_nt: TGCAGTGCTGACGGCTTGCAACGGGCGCGGCCGTTCAGCTCCTACAATGAGCAGTTCTTC
cdr3_aa: CSADGLQRARPFSSYNEQFF

j_call: TRBJ2-2
clone_size: medium-sized
d_call: .
v_call: TRBV7-6
cdr3_length: 18
cdr3_nt: TGTGCCAGCAGCTTAGCGGGTTTTGGCGGGGCGAACACCGGGGAGCTGTTTTTT
cdr3_aa: CASSLAGFGGANTGELFF

j_call: TRBJ2-7
clone_size: few
d_call: TRBD1
v_call: TRBV6-1
cdr3_length: 14
cdr3_nt: TGTGCCAGCAGGAGGGACAGGGAAGCCTACGAGCAGTACTTC
cdr3_aa: CASRRDREAYEQYF

j_call: TRBJ2-1
clone_size: many
d_call: .
v_call: TRBV20-1
cdr3_length: 10
cdr3_nt: TGCAGTGCTAGTACCCATGAGCAGTTCTTC
cdr3_aa: CSASTHEQFF

j_call: TRBJ2-2
clone_size: few
d_call: .
v_call: TRBV27
cdr3_length: 14
cdr3_nt: TGTGCCAGCAGTCGTGTGGGGGTTGGCGGGGAGCTGTTTTTT
cdr3_aa: CASSRVGVGGELFF

j_call: TRBJ2-7
clone_size: .
d_call: .
v_call: TRBV20-1
cdr3_length: 14
cdr3_nt: TGCAGTTCCCCTGCTCCCCTTACAACCTACGAGCAGTACTTC
cdr3_aa: CSSPAPLTTYEQYF

j_call: TRBJ2-7
clone_size: once
d_call: TRBD2
v_call: TRBV7-9
cdr3_length: 12
cdr3_nt: TGTGCCAGCAGCTTAGCCGCTAGCGGGTTATACTTC
cdr3_aa: CASSLAASGLYF

j_call: TRBJ2-2
clone_size: .
d_call: .
v_call: TRBV10-1
cdr3_length: 14
cdr3_nt: TGCGCCAGCAGTGATGGGACGACCACCGGGGAGCTGTTTTTT
cdr3_aa: CASSDGTTTGELFF

j_call: TRBJ1-1
clone_size: .
d_call: .
v_call: TRBV4-1
cdr3_length: 13
cdr3_nt: TGCGCCAGCAGACAGGGATGGGACACTGAAGCTTTCTTT
cdr3_aa: CASRQGWDTEAFF

j_call: TRBJ2-6
clone_size: .
d_call: TRBD1
v_call: TRBV11-3
cdr3_length: 22
cdr3_nt: TGTGCCAGCAGCTTAGTGGCCCCAAAACGGCTGGACAGGGGCTCTGGGGCCAACGTCCTGACTTTC
cdr3_aa: CASSLVAPKRLDRGSGANVLTF

j_call: TRBJ1-6
clone_size: .
d_call: .
v_call: TRBV18
cdr3_length: 14
cdr3_nt: TGTGCCAGCTCACCAGGGATACTTAATTCACCCCTCCACTTT
cdr3_aa: CASSPGILNSPLHF

j_call: TRBJ2-5
clone_size: many
d_call: .
v_call: TRBV7-8
cdr3_length: 14
cdr3_nt: TGTGCCAGCAGCTTAGGTTTTGGGAAAGAGACCCAGTACTTC
cdr3_aa: CASSLGFGKETQYF

j_call: TRBJ2-2
clone_size: few
d_call: TRBD1
v_call: TRBV11-2
cdr3_length: 15
cdr3_nt: TGTGCCAGCAGCTTGAGTACAGGGGTCACCGGGGAGCTGTTTTTT
cdr3_aa: CASSLSTGVTGELFF